This T cell receptor beta chain came from a study of OX40 agonist ivuxolimab in advanced cancers. Looking at the study overall: Ivuxolimab, which targeted the costimulatory receptor OX40 (CD134), was an agonistic, fully human IgG2 monoclonal antibody. Intravenous ivuxolimab was administered to patients every 2 weeks at six dose levels: 0.01, 0.1, 0.3, 1.5, 3 and 10 mg/kg. Of the 52 patients in dose escalation, 19 had hepatocellular carcinoma, some 15 had melanoma, 9 had renal cell carcinoma and 9 had head and neck cancer. In the dose-escalation cohort, around four fifths of patients were male, and the mean age was 60 years with a range of about 20 to 80. Prior anti-PD-1, anti-PD-L1 or anti-CTLA-4 therapy was permitted, and checkpoint inhibitors had been received by about 36% of dose-escalation patients. Partial responses were achieved by three dose-escalation patients, of whom one had hepatocellular carcinoma and two had cutaneous melanoma. Peripheral TCRbeta sequencing was intended to test whether TCR sequence diversity was altered and clonal T-cell expansion was caused by ivuxolimab. The paper reports the monotherapy dose-escalation portion (N of about 50 patients) of the phase I ivuxolimab trial.

The trial excluded patients who had a history of autoimmune disease or were on systemic immunosuppression. In every dose cohort, peripheral blood was drawn for TCR sequencing at baseline, cycle 4 day 1, and cycle 7 day 1. Samples came from an open-label, multicenter, first-in-human phase I dose-escalation trial of ivuxolimab. Adults with locally advanced or metastatic head and neck squamous cell, hepatocellular, melanoma or renal cell carcinoma were enrolled in the trial. Before TCR sequencing, CD4+ T cells and CD8+ T cells were sorted from peripheral blood as separate populations. To sequence the TCRbeta CDR3 region, genomic DNA was isolated from the sorted cells. TCRbeta CDR3 regions were sequenced using the immunoSEQ Assay. The table comes from immuneACCESS by way of TCRdb, which keeps in-frame sequences with V and J called. Part of the clones is missing from these tables; in studies checked, under half for an unresolved V gene and the rest for unknown reasons. For this sample the table gives around 26,000 clones, of which 81% were detected only once. The top ten constitute less than 40% of the sample.

Broad study findings and their caveats: The antigen specificity of the peripheral T cells that underwent clonal expansion was not determined. Partial responders in the 0.1-3.0 mg/kg groups had among the lowest normalized peripheral clonal expansion, especially among CD8+ T cells. At doses from 0.1 to 3.0 mg/kg, clonal expansion was seen in both CD4+ and CD8+ blood T cells between baseline and week 6. Low levels of normalized T-cell clonal expansion were also seen in some patients who did not respond. After ivuxolimab, expanded clones were on average more numerous among CD8+ T cells than among CD4+ T cells.

With respect to this clone: No cognate antigen has been identified for it. Base qualities were left out, and no much larger clone turns up one base away.

The sample consisted of CD4+ or CD8+ T cells sorted from blood, taken in a trial of the OX40 agonist ivuxolimab. The clonotype comes from an adult with an advanced solid tumor such as melanoma, head and neck, liver or kidney cancer.

The base sequence is TGTGCCAGCAGACAAACTAGCGGGAGGGAGTACGAGCAGTACTTC. Translated, this gives CASRQTSGREYEQYF. The sequence joins TRBV28 to TRBJ2-7; 13 bases in the junction line up with TRBD2. The CDR1 and CDR2 encoded by the germline V gene are MDHEN and SYDVKM. Germline trimming amounts to 6 bases on V and 4 bases on J, with 6 as the count of junction bases outside the gene matches. The CDR3 holds 15 amino acids from the cysteine to the phenylalanine. Only the CDR3 DNA is retained, 45 bases long and in frame from the first base.